This T cell receptor beta chain was identified in a study of identical twins. MiXCR was run by TCRdb on the 5' RACE reads, yielding one entry per CDR3 protein. The table lists fewer than 250,000 distinct CDR3 sequences, 7% of them singletons. This clonotype was counted at least ten times. Healthy Caucasians, and only they, were the donors. Germline V gene lookup returns CDR1 LGHDT and CDR2 YNNKEL (reference sequence). Trimming removed 1 base from V and 2 bases from J; junction bases left unmatched: 7. The CDR3 sequence is 17 residues long. This sample also belongs to another study, concerning yellow fever vaccine responses in identical twins.

This clonotype was sampled from a woman between 18 and 29 years old in good health. This sequence joins TRBV3-1 and TRBJ2-2; 7 bases align to TRBD2. Sequencing was carried out using memory (CD45RO+) T cells sorted from blood. The CDR3 DNA follows: TGTGCCAGCAGCCAAGCGGGACTATCCACCAACACCGGGGAGCTGTTTTTT. Translated, it gives CASSQAGLSTNTGELFF.